One T cell receptor beta chain is described in this entry. Its specificity is unknown. Primers included in the PCR were 60 Vbeta and 13 Jbeta primers. Libraries were prepared by immunoSEQ multiplex PCR; TCRdb keeps only in-frame clonotypes and omits some of them. The sample has a few hundred thousand clones, approximately 80% seen once. All the people who gave samples were healthy bone marrow donors. The entry originates in a study of cytomegalovirus exposure and HLA in healthy donors. Study outcomes and limitations: Later on, a genetic analysis was performed. It linked a missense variant in DCLRE1C with V- and J-gene trimming of TCR beta. What was likely a sequencing artifact was a cluster of highly shared sequence variants. Reported results showed that the classifier diagnosed cytomegalovirus status with high specificity and sensitivity.

CDR3 size: 16 residues. Germline V gives CDR1 LGHNA, CDR2 YNFKEQ. V was trimmed by 6 bases and J by 4 bases, leaving 20 bases between them. The chain joins TRBV4-2 to TRBJ2-3, with D perhaps TRBD2 (6 bases). This receptor was obtained from a woman in her forties or fifties in good health and CMV-seropositive. The sequencing sample was made of PBMCs. In nucleotides, the CDR3 is TGTGCCAGCAGTCCTAGATACGGGGGTAGGGCAGATACGCAGTATTTT. Translating it yields CASSPRYGGRADTQYF.